A single sample is the source of the 13 T cell receptor beta chains below, sequenced in a study of T cell responses to AZD1222 COVID-19 vaccine (dated by TCRdb to about 2021). What this sample's time point label stands for: baseline before first vaccination. Library preparation used the immunoSEQ multiplex PCR assay. This immuneACCESS table, as held by TCRdb, lists in-frame sequences with V and J called but not all clones. Of the missing ones, under half trace to an unresolved V gene in checked studies; the others have no known cause. This sample is represented by roughly 99,000 clones; 70% to 90% of them were singletons. The top ten clonotypes cover approximately 7% of the sample. The starting material was peripheral blood, obtained on day 0 of AZD1222 vaccination. The receptors come from an adult in good health.

The chain carries TRBV12-3 or TRBV12-4 and TRBJ2-7; D is uncertain. CDR3 length equals 13 residues. Trimming cost V 3 bases and J 3 bases, with 9 bases left between them. In DNA form, the CDR3 reads TGTGCCAGCAGTTTTAAAGTTGACTACGAGCAGTACTTC. Amino acids: CASSFKVDYEQYF.

The chain carries TRBV5-1 and TRBJ1-2; no clear D. The germline V gene encodes CDR1 SGHRS and CDR2 YFSETQ. Trimming pared 0 bases from V and 8 bases from J, leaving 8 bases between. This CDR3 contains 12 residues. The CDR3 is CASSLDPGGYTF. CDR3 coding DNA: TGCGCCAGCAGCTTGGATCCAGGCGGCTACACCTTC.

The sample holds one count of this clone. This chain uses TRBV7-2 with TRBJ2-7; TRBD2 agrees at 14 bases. The V gene end was trimmed by 5 bases and the J gene end by 4 bases; junction bases not matched to a gene: 4. CDR3 size: 15 residues. Germline CDR1 and CDR2: SGHTA and FQGNSA. The CDR3 reads CASSPRTSGRYEQYF. The CDR3 nucleotides are TGTGCCAGCAGCCCCCGGACTAGCGGGAGGTACGAGCAGTACTTC.

This chain connects TRBV4-1 to TRBJ1-6; 9 nucleotides line up with TRBD1. The V gene end was trimmed by 3 bases and the J gene end by 5 bases; junction bases not matched to a gene: 2. The CDR3 totals 15 residues. Germline V gene data show CDR1 as MGHRA and CDR2 as YSYEKL. The CDR3 protein is CASSHRDRDNSPLHF. CDR3 coding DNA: TGCGCCAGCAGCCATCGGGACAGGGATAATTCACCCCTCCACTTT.

The CDR3 sequence is CASSLTRDSTDTQYF. Written as DNA, the CDR3 is TGTGCCAGCAGCTTAACTCGGGACAGCACAGATACGCAGTATTTT. The V and J genes are TRBV7-3 and TRBJ2-3, with D tentatively TRBD1 or TRBD2 (5 bases each). Germline V gene sequence: CDR1 SGHTA, CDR2 FQGTGA. V gave up 0 bases and J gave up 0 bases, with 7 bases separating them. CDR3 length: 15 amino acids.

This chain joins TRBV12-3 or TRBV12-4 and TRBJ1-1; D call uncertain. The V end lost 7 bases, the J end lost 5 bases, and 14 bases lay between the germline ends. CDR3 length: 13 residues. The CDR3 is CASTSRGWTEAFF. In DNA form, the CDR3 reads TGTGCCAGCACCTCACGCGGGTGGACTGAAGCTTTCTTT.

The chain uses TRBV7-3 and TRBJ1-1; 7 nucleotides match TRBD1. Germline V CDR1 and CDR2: SGHTA, FQGTGA. With V trimmed by 3 bases and J by 8 bases, 6 bases remained unmatched. This CDR3 is built from 13 residues. CDR3 loop: CASSLGQSSEAFF. CDR3 sequence (DNA): TGTGCCAGCAGCTTGGGACAGTCCTCCGAAGCTTTCTTT.

Comments on this clone: The junction departs from germline at one end; a sequencing error may be responsible. This chain connects TRBV3-1 (or the pseudogene TRBV3-2) to TRBJ1-5; D is perhaps TRBD1 (6 bases). CDR1 and CDR2 from the germline V gene are LGHDT and YNNKEL (reference sequence). The length of the CDR3 is 14 residues. CDR3 coding DNA: TGTGCCAGGAGCCGAACAGGGAGAGGTGAGCCCCAGCATTTT. It is translated as CARSRTGRGEPQHF.

The chain couples TRBV27 to TRBJ1-4, with D hard to call. The V end was cut by 5 bases, the J end by 8 bases, with 15 bases between. The CDR3 is 14 amino acids. In germline, CDR1 is MNHEY, CDR2 SMNVEV (reference sequence). The CDR3 reads CASSVGNLGEKLFF. As DNA, the CDR3 is TGTGCCAGCAGTGTCGGGAATTTAGGAGAAAAACTGTTTTTT.

The chain joins TRBV18 to TRBJ2-5; D is possibly TRBD2 (6 bases). This CDR3 is built from 15 residues. V was trimmed by 5 bases and J by 2 bases, leaving 15 bases between them. The germline V gene encodes CDR1 KGHSH and CDR2 LQKENI. CDR3 residues: CASSKAGRNQETQYF. CDR3 DNA sequence: TGTGCCAGCTCAAAGGCGGGACGGAATCAAGAGACCCAGTACTTC.

The rearrangement links TRBV11-3 to TRBJ2-7, with 10 positions matching TRBD1. J was trimmed by 4 bases and V by 3 bases; bases with no gene match: 9. The CDR3 totals 16 residues. Germline V gene lookup returns CDR1 SGHNT and CDR2 YENEEA. The CDR3 region is CASSLTETGGRYEQYF. As DNA, the CDR3 is TGTGCCAGCAGCTTGACAGAGACAGGGGGCAGGTACGAGCAGTACTTC.

The chain links TRBV21-1 to TRBJ1-5; TRBD1 was called by the table and not checked on the DNA. TRBV21-1 represents a pseudogene. The CDR3 loop spans 16 amino acids. CDR3 amino acids: CASGPRQGVNNQPQHF. As DNA, the CDR3 is TGTGCCAGCGGCCCTAGACAGGGGGTGAACAATCAGCCCCAGCATTTT.

The chain is built from TRBV9 and TRBJ2-2; tentative D call: TRBD2 (6 bases). Trimming left V 0 bases short and J 0 bases short, with 6 bases between. Germline V gene sequence: CDR1 SGDLS, CDR2 YYNGEE. The CDR3 is 15 amino acids. In nucleotides, the CDR3 is TGTGCCAGCAGCGTAGGCGGGACGAACACCGGGGAGCTGTTTTTT. Its protein product is CASSVGGTNTGELFF.